Sequencing of this T cell receptor (beta chain) was carried out in a study of shared clonotypes between healthy human individuals. Findings and caveats of the study: Richness estimates generally favored naive over memory subsets.

Deep-level settings were used for running the assay. The assay was immunoSEQ multiplex PCR, and TCRdb's table has in-frame clones only and misses some. The sample has over 2 million clones, over 85% seen once. Naive CD8 isolation took CD45RO-negative cells positively selected for CCR7 and excluded terminally differentiated effector memory CD45RA+ cells. On this clone itself: Its antigen is not identified.

This CDR3 region has 14 residues. V shed 0 bases and J shed 7 bases, with 13 bases lying between them. CDR1 and CDR2 (germline): SGHDT, YYEEEE. This chain links TRBV5-6 with TRBJ1-2; possibly TRBD1 for D (6 bases). The receptor was isolated from a man younger than 30 in good health. Sequencing was done on a sample of naive CD8+ T cells sorted from blood. CDR3 DNA: TGTGCCAGCAGCTTGGGGACAGCTCCTCGTGGCTACACCTTC. Its translation is CASSLGTAPRGYTF.